These 28 T cell receptor beta chains originate from one sample sequenced in a study of post-analysis software for immune sequencing data. These receptors' antigens are unknown. The TCR beta cDNA libraries contained unique molecular identifiers. TCRdb redid the calling of the PCR reads with MiXCR, one entry per CDR3 protein. Here the sample spans about 540,000 distinct CDR3 sequences, less than 40% being singletons. General study findings and limits: Among 5 or 6 TRBV segments more frequent in patients than controls were TRBV5-6, TRBV5-1 and TRBV20-1.

Sequenced: blood. These receptors were collected from a girl between 2 and 17 years old with multiple sclerosis.

This chain connects TRBV7-3 to TRBJ2-7; 9 bases agree with TRBD1. Germline trimming cut 5 bases from V and 5 bases from J; bases unmatched to any gene: 7. Germline loops: CDR1 SGHTA, CDR2 FQGTGA. CDR3 size: 14 residues. CDR3: CASSPGTGFHEQYF. The CDR3 DNA sequence: TGTGCCAGCAGCCCCGGGACAGGGTTCCACGAGCAGTACTTC.

The chain uses TRBV20-1 and TRBJ1-5; D not certain. Germline loops: CDR1 DFQATT, CDR2 SNEGSKA (reference sequence). The CDR3 spans 12 residues. The V end lost 3 bases, the J end lost 3 bases, and 6 bases lay between the germline ends. The CDR3 protein is CSARYNNQPQHF. The CDR3 DNA sequence: TGCAGTGCTAGGTACAACAATCAGCCCCAGCATTTT.

The V and J genes are TRBV20-1 and TRBJ2-1; TRBD2 aligns across 8 bases. CDR3 size: 13 residues. CDR1 is DFQATT and CDR2 is SNEGSKA in the germline V gene (reference sequence). CDR3 sequence (DNA): TGCGCCTCCGGGACTAGGGTCCAAAATGAGCAGTTCTTC. It codes for CASGTRVQNEQFF.

Only a few counts were recorded for this clonotype. The chain carries TRBV6-5 and TRBJ1-1; D not resolved. Trimming pared 4 bases from V and 6 bases from J, leaving 12 bases between. Germline CDR1 is MNHEY and CDR2 is SVGAGI. The CDR3 runs 13 residues. The CDR3 loop reads CASSSRALAEAFF. DNA for the CDR3: TGTGCCAGCAGTTCCCGGGCACTGGCTGAAGCTTTCTTT.

CDR3 coding DNA: TGCAGTGCGAGACAGCGAGGAACTGAAGCTTTCTTT. Protein product: CSARQRGTEAFF. The V gene is TRBV20-1, the J gene TRBJ1-1; D might be TRBD1 (5 bases). This CDR3 is built from 12 residues. Germline V lookup: CDR1 DFQATT, CDR2 SNEGSKA (reference sequence). The V and J ends lost 6 bases and 5 bases respectively, with 13 bases between them.

The chain uses TRBV21-1 and TRBJ2-7; the table's D call, TRBD2, has no DNA check behind it. TRBV21-1 represents a pseudogene. The CDR3 contains 13 residues. CDR3 nucleotide sequence: TGTGCCAGCAGCAAAACGGCGGTGGGGAGGCAGTACTTC. Residues: CASSKTAVGRQYF.

A note on this clonotype: This may be a read error: a much more frequent sequence differs by one nucleotide. This sequence joins TRBV7-3 and TRBJ2-5, with D possibly TRBD1 on 7 matching bases. The DNA matches TRBJ2-7 better at its end, which makes the J call doubtful. Germline V gives CDR1 SGHTA, CDR2 FQGTGA. The CDR3 spans 13 residues. The CDR3 sequence: CASSSRQGGEQYF. The CDR3, as DNA: TGTGCCAGCAGCTCTCGACAGGGAGGCGAGCAGTACTTC.

The chain couples TRBV10-3 to TRBJ1-4; 9 bases match TRBD1. Unmatched junction bases numbered 4, after V lost 6 bases and J lost 5 bases. Germline V gene sequence: CDR1 ENHRY, CDR2 SYGVKD. The CDR3 spans 14 residues. The CDR3 here is CAISQTGGNEKLFF. CDR3 in DNA: TGTGCCATCAGCCAGACAGGGGGAAATGAAAAACTGTTTTTT.

The CDR3 sequence: CSAPGGGGETQFF. The DNA of the CDR3 is TGCAGTGCCCCCGGGGGGGGAGGTGAGACCCAGTTCTTC. V usage is TRBV20-1 and J usage is TRBJ2-5; TRBD2 matches at 8 bases. The end of the DNA is better explained by TRBJ2-1, so the J call may be wrong. CDR1 and CDR2 (germline): DFQATT, SNEGSKA (reference sequence). This CDR3 is built from 13 residues.

The V call is TRBV5-1, the J call TRBJ2-5; 7 nucleotides line up with TRBD1. Germline loops: CDR1 SGHRS, CDR2 YFSETQ. This CDR3 comprises 14 residues. Trimming removed 0 bases from V and 2 bases from J; junction bases left unmatched: 1. The CDR3 bases are TGCGCCAGCAGCTTGGAGGGACAGCAAGAGACCCAGTACTTC. It yields the protein CASSLEGQQETQYF.

This clonotype was observed a few times. The CDR3 nucleotides read TGCAGTGCCCCGAAGACTAGACAAGAGACCCAGTACTTC. Residues: CSAPKTRQETQYF. This chain links TRBV20-1 with TRBJ2-7, with a weak D call TRBD2 (6 bases). The J call may not be correct, given that the DNA end is closer to TRBJ2-5. Germline V gene sequence: CDR1 DFQATT, CDR2 SNEGSKA (reference sequence). The CDR3 loop spans 13 amino acids.

V and J are TRBV10-2 and TRBJ2-5; D may be TRBD2 (5 bases). V lost 4 bases, J lost 3 bases, and 9 bases lay in between. This CDR3 has 13 amino acids. Germline V lookup: CDR1 WSHSY, CDR2 SAAADI. CDR3 DNA sequence: TGCGCCAGCAGTGGAGGGAGTAAAGAGACCCAGTACTTC. Its translation is CASSGGSKETQYF.

The sample holds a few counts of this clonotype. This chain links TRBV4-1 with TRBJ2-3; 13 bases map to TRBD2. The CDR3 is 17 amino acids. Germline-derived CDR1 and CDR2 are MGHRA and YSYEKL. The ends lost 5 bases at V and 1 base at J; junction bases unmatched: 6. The CDR3 nucleotides are TGCGCCAGCAGCGCACGTGGACTAGCGGGGGGCACAGATACGCAGTATTTT. This sequence encodes CASSARGLAGGTDTQYF.

This clonotype was detected a few times. The V gene is TRBV12-3 or TRBV12-4, the J gene TRBJ1-1, with a possible D match to TRBD1 (5 bases). This CDR3 spans 13 amino acids. V was trimmed by 3 bases and J by 5 bases, leaving 10 bases between them. The chain's CDR3 is CASSLSGATEAFF. CDR3 sequence (DNA): TGTGCCAGCAGTTTGTCTGGGGCGACTGAAGCTTTCTTT.

Notes on this clonotype: At one end, the junction sequence differs from germline, possibly due to a read error. The chain uses TRBV12-5 and TRBJ2-1, with a weak D call TRBD2 (5 bases). CDR1 LGHNT and CDR2 FRNRAP come from the germline V gene. This CDR3 has 15 residues. CDR3 nucleotides: TGTGCCAGTGGTTCCACGGGGAGCTCCTACAATGAGCAGTTCTTC. It encodes CASGSTGSSYNEQFF.

The chain combines TRBV18 with TRBJ1-5; TRBD1 is a possible D gene (6 bases). V shed 3 bases and J shed 5 bases, with 17 bases lying between them. The CDR3 runs 16 residues. The germline V gene encodes CDR1 KGHSH and CDR2 LQKENI. The CDR3: CASSPMTGRLHQPQHF. In DNA form, the CDR3 reads TGTGCCAGCTCACCCATGACAGGACGCCTCCATCAGCCCCAGCATTTT.

This clonotype was detected only a few times. The rearrangement joins TRBV7-9 to TRBJ2-7; either TRBD1 or TRBD2 may supply D (5 bases each). Trimming took off 1 base at V and 2 bases at J, with 18 bases between the two ends. CDR1 SEHNR and CDR2 FQNEAQ come from the germline V gene (reference sequence). This CDR3 comprises 17 residues. The CDR3 spells CASSLEPGTATTYEQYF. The CDR3 bases are TGTGCCAGCAGCTTAGAGCCGGGGACGGCGACTACCTACGAGCAGTACTTC.

This sequence joins TRBV4-1 and TRBJ2-2; tentatively, D is TRBD1 (6 bases). The germline gives CDR1 MGHRA, CDR2 YSYEKL. Trimming pared 3 bases from V and 1 base from J, leaving 12 bases between. The CDR3 has 16 residues. CDR3 bases: TGCGCCAGCAGCCAGATCGGGACACTGAACACCGGGGAGCTGTTTTTT. This sequence encodes CASSQIGTLNTGELFF.

The chain joins TRBV7-9 to TRBJ1-1, with a tentative D call TRBD1 (5 bases). The CDR3 consists of 14 residues. CDR1 is SEHNR, CDR2 FQNEAQ, per germline (reference sequence). V was pared by 7 bases and J by 4 bases, with 16 bases between. CDR3 coding DNA: TGTGCCAGCACCCAGTGGGGGGAGGGCACTGAAGCTTTCTTT. Encoded protein: CASTQWGEGTEAFF.

Turning to this clonotype: A read error may produce the germline difference seen at one junction end. The chain recombines TRBV29-1 with TRBJ2-3; D unresolved. Germline CDR1 SQVTM, CDR2 ANQGSEA. The CDR3 runs 12 residues. In DNA, the CDR3 is TGCAGCGTTGACAGGTCCAAAGATATGCAGTATTTT. This codes for CSVDRSKDMQYF.

Concerning this clonotype itself: The CDR3 does not end in the conserved phenylalanine or tryptophan, so this is likely a read error. Because the CDR3's place on the DNA is in doubt, the DNA is left out and the CDR3 is given as listed by TCRdb. The chain couples TRBV12-3 or TRBV12-4 to TRBJ1-2; TRBD1, the table's D call, lacks a check against the DNA. The CDR3 sequence runs 13 residues, both termini included. The CDR3 reads CAGSLNRGTGYTC.

This clonotype has more than one count but fewer than ten. The chain recombines TRBV6-4 with TRBJ1-2; the D gene is possibly TRBD1 (5 bases). Trimming took 6 bases from V and 5 from J, leaving 7 bases between them. The CDR3 contains 11 residues. CDR1 is MRHNA and CDR2 is SNTAGT in the germline V gene. The CDR3 coding sequence is TGTGCCAGCAGCGCAGGGTATGGCTACACCTTC. Its translation: CASSAGYGYTF.

This clonotype was detected many times. The chain recombines TRBV3-1 with TRBJ2-3, with unresolved D. Looked up from germline, CDR1 is LGHDT and CDR2 is YNNKEL (reference sequence). CDR3 length equals 14 residues. Between the trimmed V and J ends, which lost 0 bases and 2 bases, there was a span of 6 bases. CDR3 region: CASSQDLSTDTQYF. The CDR3 DNA follows: TGTGCCAGCAGCCAAGATCTTTCCACAGATACGCAGTATTTT.

The gene calls are TRBV3-1 and TRBJ2-2; D unclear. The V end lost 2 bases, the J end lost 4 bases, and 5 bases lay between the germline ends. CDR3 length equals 13 residues. Germline values: CDR1 LGHDT, CDR2 YNNKEL (reference sequence). Written as DNA, the CDR3 is TGTGCCAGCAGCCAAACCGTCACCGGGGAGCTGTTTTTT. Translating it yields CASSQTVTGELFF.

The V gene is TRBV11-2, the J gene TRBJ2-7; the D gene could be TRBD1 or TRBD2 (7 bases each). The CDR3 runs 15 residues. The germline V gene has CDR1 SGHAT and CDR2 FQNNGV. V was clipped by 3 bases and J by 0 bases, with 12 bases between them. CDR3: CASSFGGTVSYEQYF. CDR3 in DNA: TGTGCCAGCAGCTTCGGGGGGACAGTCTCCTACGAGCAGTACTTC.

The rearrangement joins TRBV20-1 to TRBJ2-5, with TRBD2 identical over 10 bases. CDR1 DFQATT and CDR2 SNEGSKA come from the germline V gene (reference sequence). V was clipped by 2 bases and J by 5 bases; unmatched bases: 8. There are 15 residues in the CDR3. The CDR3 nucleotides read TGCAGTGCTAGACTACTAGCGGGGCGCGGTGAGACCCAGTACTTC. This codes for CSARLLAGRGETQYF.

This clonotype was seen a few times. The gene calls are TRBV12-3 or TRBV12-4 and TRBJ1-2; 7 nucleotides agree with TRBD1. The CDR3 runs 14 residues. With V trimmed by 3 bases and J by 5 bases, 6 bases remained unmatched. CDR3 sequence reads: CASSFRDSDYGYTF. DNA of the CDR3: TGTGCCAGCAGTTTCCGGGACAGCGATTATGGCTACACCTTC.

This clonotype was picked up a small number of times. V gene TRBV3-1 combines with J gene TRBJ2-1; D is unclear. CDR3 length: 13 residues. V was shortened by 2 bases and J by 5 bases, with 7 bases between the two germline ends. Germline V CDR1 and CDR2: LGHDT, YNNKEL (reference sequence). CDR3: CASSQFWDNEQFF. CDR3 DNA: TGTGCCAGCAGCCAATTCTGGGACAATGAGCAGTTCTTC.